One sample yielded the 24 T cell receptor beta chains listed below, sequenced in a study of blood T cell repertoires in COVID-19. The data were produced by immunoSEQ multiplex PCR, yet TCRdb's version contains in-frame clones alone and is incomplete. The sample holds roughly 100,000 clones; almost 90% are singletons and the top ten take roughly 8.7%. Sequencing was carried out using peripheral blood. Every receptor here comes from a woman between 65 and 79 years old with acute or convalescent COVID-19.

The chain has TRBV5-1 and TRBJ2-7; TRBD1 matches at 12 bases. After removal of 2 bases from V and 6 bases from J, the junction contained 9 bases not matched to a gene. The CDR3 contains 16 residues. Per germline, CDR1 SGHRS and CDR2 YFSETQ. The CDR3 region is CASSLLSGQGAGEQYF. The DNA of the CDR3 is TGCGCCAGCAGCTTACTATCGGGACAGGGGGCAGGCGAGCAGTACTTC.

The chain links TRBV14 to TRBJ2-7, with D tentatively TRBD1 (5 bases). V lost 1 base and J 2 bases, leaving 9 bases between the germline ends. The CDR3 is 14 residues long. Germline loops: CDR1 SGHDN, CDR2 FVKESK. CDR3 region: CASSQAGFAYEQYF. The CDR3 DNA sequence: TGTGCCAGCAGCCAAGCAGGGTTCGCCTACGAGCAGTACTTC.

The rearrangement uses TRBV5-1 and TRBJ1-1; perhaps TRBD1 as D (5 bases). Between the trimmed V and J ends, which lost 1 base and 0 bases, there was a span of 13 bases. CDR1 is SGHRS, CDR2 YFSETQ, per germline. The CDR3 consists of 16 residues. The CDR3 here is CASSLTRQTLNTEAFF. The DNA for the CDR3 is TGCGCCAGCAGCTTGACGAGACAGACGTTGAACACTGAAGCTTTCTTT.

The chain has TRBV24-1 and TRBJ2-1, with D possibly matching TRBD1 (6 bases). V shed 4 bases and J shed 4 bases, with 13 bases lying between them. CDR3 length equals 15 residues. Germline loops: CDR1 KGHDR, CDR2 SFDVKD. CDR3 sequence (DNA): TGTGCCACCAGTGACTCGAGGACAGTTTACAATGAGCAGTTCTTC. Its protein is CATSDSRTVYNEQFF.

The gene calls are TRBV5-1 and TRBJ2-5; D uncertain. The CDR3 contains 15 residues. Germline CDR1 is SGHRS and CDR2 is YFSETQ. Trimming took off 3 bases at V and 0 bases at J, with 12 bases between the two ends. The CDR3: CASSSSLRYQETQYF. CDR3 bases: TGCGCCAGCAGCTCTTCACTCCGGTACCAAGAGACCCAGTACTTC.

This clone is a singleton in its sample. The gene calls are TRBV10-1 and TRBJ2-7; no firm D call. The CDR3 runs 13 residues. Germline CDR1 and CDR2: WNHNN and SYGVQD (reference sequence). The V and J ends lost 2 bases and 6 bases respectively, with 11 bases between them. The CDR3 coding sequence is TGCGCCAGCAGTGAGCTCCGGGTAGGCGAGCAGTACTTC. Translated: CASSELRVGEQYF.

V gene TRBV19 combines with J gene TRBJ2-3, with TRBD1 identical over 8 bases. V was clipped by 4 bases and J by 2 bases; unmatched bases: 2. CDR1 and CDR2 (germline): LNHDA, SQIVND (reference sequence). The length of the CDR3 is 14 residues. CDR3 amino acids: CASSNRGITDTQYF. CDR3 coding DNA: TGTGCCAGTAGTAACAGGGGGATCACAGATACGCAGTATTTT.

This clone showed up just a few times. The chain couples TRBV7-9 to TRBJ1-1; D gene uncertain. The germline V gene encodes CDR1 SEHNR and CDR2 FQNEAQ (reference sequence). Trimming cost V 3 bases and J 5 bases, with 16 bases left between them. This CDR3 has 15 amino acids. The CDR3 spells CASSFVISGSTEAFF. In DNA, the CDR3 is TGTGCCAGCAGCTTTGTAATATCGGGGAGTACTGAAGCTTTCTTT.

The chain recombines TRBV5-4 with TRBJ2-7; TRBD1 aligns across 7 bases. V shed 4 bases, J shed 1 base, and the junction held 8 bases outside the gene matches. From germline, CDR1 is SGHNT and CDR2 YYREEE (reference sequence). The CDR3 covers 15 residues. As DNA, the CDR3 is TGTGCCAGCAGCCACCAGGGGGAGAAATCCTACGAGCAGTACTTC. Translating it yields CASSHQGEKSYEQYF.

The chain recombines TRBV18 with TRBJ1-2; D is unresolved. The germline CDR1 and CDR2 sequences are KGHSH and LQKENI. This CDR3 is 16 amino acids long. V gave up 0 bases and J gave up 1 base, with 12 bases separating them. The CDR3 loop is CASSPPPGSFNYGYTF. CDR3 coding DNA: TGTGCCAGCTCACCACCGCCCGGGAGCTTTAACTATGGCTACACCTTC.

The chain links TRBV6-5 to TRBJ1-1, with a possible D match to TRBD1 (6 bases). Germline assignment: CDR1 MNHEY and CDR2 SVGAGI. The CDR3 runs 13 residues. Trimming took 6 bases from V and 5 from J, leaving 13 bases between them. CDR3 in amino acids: CASRLLRGTEAFF. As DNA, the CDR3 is TGTGCCAGCAGACTCCTCAGGGGTACTGAAGCTTTCTTT.

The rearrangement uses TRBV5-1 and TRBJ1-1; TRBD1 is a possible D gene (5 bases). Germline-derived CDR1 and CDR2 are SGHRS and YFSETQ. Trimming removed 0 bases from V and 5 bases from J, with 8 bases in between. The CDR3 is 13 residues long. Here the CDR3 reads CASSLDRRTEAFF. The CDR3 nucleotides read TGCGCCAGCAGCTTGGACAGGCGTACTGAAGCTTTCTTT. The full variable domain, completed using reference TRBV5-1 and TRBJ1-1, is KAGVTQTPRYLIKTRGQQVTLSCSPISGHRSVSWYQQTPGQGLQFLFEYFSETQRNKGNFPGRFSGRQFSNSRSEMNVSTLELGDSALYLCASSLDRRTEAFFGQGTRLTVV.

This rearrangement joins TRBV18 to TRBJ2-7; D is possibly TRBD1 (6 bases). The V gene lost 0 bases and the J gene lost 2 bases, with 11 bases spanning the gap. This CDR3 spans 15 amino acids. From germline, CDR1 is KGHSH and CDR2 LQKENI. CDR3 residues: CASSPPTGTAYEQYF. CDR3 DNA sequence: TGTGCCAGCTCACCACCGACAGGCACCGCCTACGAGCAGTACTTC.

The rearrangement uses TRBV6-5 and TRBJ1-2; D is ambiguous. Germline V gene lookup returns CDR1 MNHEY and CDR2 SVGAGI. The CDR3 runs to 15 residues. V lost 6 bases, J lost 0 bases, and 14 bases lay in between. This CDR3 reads CASSPGSLSNYGYTF. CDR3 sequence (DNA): TGTGCCAGCAGCCCAGGCTCGCTCTCTAACTATGGCTACACCTTC.

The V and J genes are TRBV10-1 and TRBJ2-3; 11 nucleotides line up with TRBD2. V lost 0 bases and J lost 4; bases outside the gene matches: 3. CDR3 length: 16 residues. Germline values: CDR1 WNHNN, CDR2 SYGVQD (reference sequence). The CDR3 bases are TGCGCCAGCAGTGAGTCTAGCGGGAGGGATCCAGATACGCAGTATTTT. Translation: CASSESSGRDPDTQYF.

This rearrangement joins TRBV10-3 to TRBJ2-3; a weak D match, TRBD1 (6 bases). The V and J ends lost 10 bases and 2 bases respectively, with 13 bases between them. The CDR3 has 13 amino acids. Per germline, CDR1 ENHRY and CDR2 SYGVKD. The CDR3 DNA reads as TGTGCCACTCGAGGGGGAGACACAGATACGCAGTATTTT. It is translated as CATRGGDTDTQYF.

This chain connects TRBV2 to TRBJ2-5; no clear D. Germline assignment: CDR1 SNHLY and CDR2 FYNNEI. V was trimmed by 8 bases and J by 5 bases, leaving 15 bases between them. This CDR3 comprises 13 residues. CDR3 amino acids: CASSPSPRETQYF. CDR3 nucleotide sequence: TGTGCCAGCTCCCCTTCCCCCCGGGAGACCCAGTACTTC.

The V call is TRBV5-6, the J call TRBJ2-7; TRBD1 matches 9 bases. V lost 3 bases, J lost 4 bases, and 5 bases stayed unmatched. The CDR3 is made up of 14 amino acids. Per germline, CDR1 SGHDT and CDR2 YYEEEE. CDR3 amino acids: CASSSGQGLYEQYF. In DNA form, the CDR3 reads TGTGCCAGCAGCTCCGGACAGGGGTTATACGAGCAGTACTTC.

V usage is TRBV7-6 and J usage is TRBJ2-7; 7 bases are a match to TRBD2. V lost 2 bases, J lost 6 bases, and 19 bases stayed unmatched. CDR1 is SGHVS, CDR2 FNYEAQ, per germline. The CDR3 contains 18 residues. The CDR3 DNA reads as TGTGCCAGCAGCTTATCTTTTTTCGAGGCGGGGGACTCGATCGAGCAGTACTTC. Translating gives CASSLSFFEAGDSIEQYF.

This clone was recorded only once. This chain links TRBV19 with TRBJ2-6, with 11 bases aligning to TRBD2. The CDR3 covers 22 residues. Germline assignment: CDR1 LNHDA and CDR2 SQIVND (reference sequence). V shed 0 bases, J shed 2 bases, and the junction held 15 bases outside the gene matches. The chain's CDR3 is CASSIDLWEFSGGATGANVLTF. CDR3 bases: TGTGCCAGTAGTATAGATCTATGGGAATTTAGCGGGGGGGCCACTGGGGCCAACGTCCTGACTTTC.

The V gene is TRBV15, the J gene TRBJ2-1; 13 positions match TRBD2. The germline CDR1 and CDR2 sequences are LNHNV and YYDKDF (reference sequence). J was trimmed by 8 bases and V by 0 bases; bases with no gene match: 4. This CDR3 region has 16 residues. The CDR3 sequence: CATSRDGTSGKYEQFF. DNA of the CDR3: TGTGCCACCAGCAGAGATGGGACTAGCGGGAAGTATGAGCAGTTCTTC.

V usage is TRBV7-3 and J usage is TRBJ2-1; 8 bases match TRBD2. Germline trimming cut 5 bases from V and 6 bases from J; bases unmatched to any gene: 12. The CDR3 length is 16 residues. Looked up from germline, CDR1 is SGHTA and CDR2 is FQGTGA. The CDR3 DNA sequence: TGTGCCAGCAGCCCGGACCGAGCGGGAGTCGGCAATGAGCAGTTCTTC. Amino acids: CASSPDRAGVGNEQFF.

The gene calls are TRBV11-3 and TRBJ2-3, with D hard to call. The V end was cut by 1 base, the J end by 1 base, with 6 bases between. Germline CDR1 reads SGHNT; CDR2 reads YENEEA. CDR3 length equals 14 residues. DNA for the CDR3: TGTGCCAGCAGCTTAGGCCAGGGCACAGATACGCAGTATTTT. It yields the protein CASSLGQGTDTQYF.

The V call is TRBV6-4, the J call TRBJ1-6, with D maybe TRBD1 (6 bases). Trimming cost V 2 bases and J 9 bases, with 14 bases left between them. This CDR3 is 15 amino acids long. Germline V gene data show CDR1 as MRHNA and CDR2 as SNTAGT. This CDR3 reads CASSDRTGSGSPLHF. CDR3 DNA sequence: TGTGCCAGCAGTGACCGAACAGGGTCGGGTTCACCCCTCCACTTT.